This T cell receptor (beta chain) was retrieved from a study of T cell repertoires in cytomegalovirus infection. Study in general: Well-studied HLA-B-restricted CMV epitopes were used in the study alongside recently identified HLA-C-restricted ones. Indications came from public TCR beta signatures; they pointed to CMV infection and to a matching HLA type. Whole-study results and caveats: HLA-C-restricted TCR beta clonotypes specific for CMV led the ex vivo response.

The ends were cut back, 1 base at V and 4 bases at J, with 18 bases in the middle. Germline V gives CDR1 KGHDR, CDR2 SFDVKD. The CDR3 consists of 17 residues. As for this clonotype: Its antigen remains unknown. Lacking the conserved final phenylalanine or tryptophan, this CDR3 likely reflects a read error.

TCRdb passed the reads through MiXCR, listing each CDR3 protein once. This table has fewer than 1,000,000 distinct CDR3 sequences, roughly 31% appearing once. The sequence was collected from a human donor in good health (CMV status not recorded). Some clones in this sample may be carry-over from other donors' samples. The chain uses TRBV24-1 and TRBJ1-1, with D maybe TRBD1 (5 bases). Sequencing used cultured CD8+ T cells from PBMCs, obtained from culture after CMV antigen stimulation. CDR3 sequence reads: CATSDFGTGSFPTEAFY. The CDR3 nucleotides are TGTGCCACCAGTGATTTCGGGACCGGATCCTTCCCCACTGAAGCTTTCTAT.